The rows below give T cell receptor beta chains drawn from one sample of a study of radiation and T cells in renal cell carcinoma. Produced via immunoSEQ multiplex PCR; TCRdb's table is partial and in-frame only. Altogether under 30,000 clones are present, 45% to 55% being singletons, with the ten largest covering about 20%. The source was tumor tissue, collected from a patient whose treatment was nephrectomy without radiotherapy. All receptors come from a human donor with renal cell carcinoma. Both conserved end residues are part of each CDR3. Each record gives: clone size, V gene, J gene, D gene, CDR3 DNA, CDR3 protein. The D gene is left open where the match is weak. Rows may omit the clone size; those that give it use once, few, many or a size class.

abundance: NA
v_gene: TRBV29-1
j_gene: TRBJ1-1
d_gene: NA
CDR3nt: TGCAGCCTTGGGGGGGGAAGGAACACTGAAGCTTTCTTT
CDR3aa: CSLGGGRNTEAFF

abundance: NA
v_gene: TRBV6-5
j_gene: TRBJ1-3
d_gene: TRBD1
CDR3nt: TGTGCCAGCAGACAGGGGGCAGGAGGAAACACCATATATTTT
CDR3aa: CASRQGAGGNTIYF

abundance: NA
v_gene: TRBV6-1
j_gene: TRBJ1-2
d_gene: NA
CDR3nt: TGTGCCAGCTTCCGGGAGTACTATGGCTACACCTTC
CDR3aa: CASFREYYGYTF

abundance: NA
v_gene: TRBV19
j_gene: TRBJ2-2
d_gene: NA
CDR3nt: TGTGCCAGTAGTATAACTGGGGGGAACACCGGGGAGCTGTTTTTT
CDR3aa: CASSITGGNTGELFF

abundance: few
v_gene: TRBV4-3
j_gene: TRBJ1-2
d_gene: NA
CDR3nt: TGCGCCAGCAGCCAAGGCTTAGGGTGGGGGAACTATGGCTACACCTTC
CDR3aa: CASSQGLGWGNYGYTF

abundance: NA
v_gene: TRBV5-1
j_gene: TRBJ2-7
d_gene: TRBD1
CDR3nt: TGCGCCAGCAGCTCCTCCGGGACAGGGGGCCGTGGGCAGTACTTC
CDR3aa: CASSSSGTGGRGQYF

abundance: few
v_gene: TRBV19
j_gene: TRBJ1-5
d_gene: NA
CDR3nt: TGTGCCAGTAGAGACGGGGGGAGCAATCAGCCCCAGCATTTT
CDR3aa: CASRDGGSNQPQHF

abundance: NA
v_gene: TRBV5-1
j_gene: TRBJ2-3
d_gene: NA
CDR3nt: TGCGCCAGCAGCTTGGGACAAGATACGCAGTATTTT
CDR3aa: CASSLGQDTQYF

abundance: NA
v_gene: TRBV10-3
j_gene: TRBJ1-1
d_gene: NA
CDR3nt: TGTGCCATCAGTGGAGGGAAAGGCACTGAAGCTTTCTTT
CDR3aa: CAISGGKGTEAFF

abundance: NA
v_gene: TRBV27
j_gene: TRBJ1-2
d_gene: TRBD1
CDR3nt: TGTGCCAGTAGGGACAGGTTGGGATATGGCTACACCTTC
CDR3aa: CASRDRLGYGYTF

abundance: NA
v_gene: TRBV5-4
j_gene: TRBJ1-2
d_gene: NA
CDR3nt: TGTGCCAGCAGCTTGGAGGGCGGGATCTATGGCTACACCTTC
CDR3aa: CASSLEGGIYGYTF

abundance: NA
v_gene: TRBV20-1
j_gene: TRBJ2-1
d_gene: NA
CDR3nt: TGCAGTGCTTACAGGGGAGGGGAGCAGTTCTTC
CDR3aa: CSAYRGGEQFF

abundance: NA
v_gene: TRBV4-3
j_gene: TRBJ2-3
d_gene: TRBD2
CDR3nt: TGCGCCAGCAGCCAAGAACCGCTAGCGGGGGGTATAGATACGCAGTATTTT
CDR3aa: CASSQEPLAGGIDTQYF

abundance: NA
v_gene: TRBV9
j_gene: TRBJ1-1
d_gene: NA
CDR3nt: TGTGCCAGCAGCGTACGATCAGGGGACACTGAAGCTTTCTTT
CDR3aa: CASSVRSGDTEAFF

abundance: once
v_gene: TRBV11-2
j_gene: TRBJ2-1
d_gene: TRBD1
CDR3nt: TGTGCCAGCAGCCTCAGGGACAGCTCCTACAATGAGCAGTTCTTC
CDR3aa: CASSLRDSSYNEQFF

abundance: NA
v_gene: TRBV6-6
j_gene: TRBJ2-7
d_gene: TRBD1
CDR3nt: TGTGCCAGTGGACAGGGCAACGGGTTTGAGCAGTACTTC
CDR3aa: CASGQGNGFEQYF

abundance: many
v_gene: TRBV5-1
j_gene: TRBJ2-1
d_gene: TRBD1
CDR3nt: TGCGCCAGCAGCTTGGAGGACAGGGGCGGGAATGAGCAGTTCTTC
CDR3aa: CASSLEDRGGNEQFF

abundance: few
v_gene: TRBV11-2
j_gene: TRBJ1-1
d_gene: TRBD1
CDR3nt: TGTGCCAGCAGCAAAGACAGGGCGGGGACTGAAGCTTTCTTT
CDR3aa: CASSKDRAGTEAFF

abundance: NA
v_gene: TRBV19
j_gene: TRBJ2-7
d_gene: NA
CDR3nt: TGTGCCAGTAGTATAAGCGACGACGCGAGTTACGAGCAGTACTTC
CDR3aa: CASSISDDASYEQYF

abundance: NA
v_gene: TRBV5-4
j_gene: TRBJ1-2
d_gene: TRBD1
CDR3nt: TGTGCCAGCAGCTTACAGGGGGCGGAGGGCTACACCTTC
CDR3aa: CASSLQGAEGYTF

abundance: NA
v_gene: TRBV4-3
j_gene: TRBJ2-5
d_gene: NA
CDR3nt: TGCGCCAGCAGCCAAGATAGCTGGGGACAAGAGACCCAGTACTTC
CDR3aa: CASSQDSWGQETQYF

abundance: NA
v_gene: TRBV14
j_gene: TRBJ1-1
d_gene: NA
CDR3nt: TGTGCCAGCAGCCGGTCAGGGCAGAACACTGAAGCTTTCTTT
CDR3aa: CASSRSGQNTEAFF

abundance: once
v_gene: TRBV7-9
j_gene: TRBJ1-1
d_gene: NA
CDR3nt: TGTGCCAGCAGCGCAGGGCGCACTGAAGCTTTCTTT
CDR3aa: CASSAGRTEAFF

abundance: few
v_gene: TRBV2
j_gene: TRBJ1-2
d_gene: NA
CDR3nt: TGTGCCAGCAGAGGGGACGGCTACACCTTC
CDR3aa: CASRGDGYTF

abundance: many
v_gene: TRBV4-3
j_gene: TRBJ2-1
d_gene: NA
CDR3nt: TGCGCCAGCAGCCAAGGCTGGATCGATGAGCAGTTCTTC
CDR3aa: CASSQGWIDEQFF

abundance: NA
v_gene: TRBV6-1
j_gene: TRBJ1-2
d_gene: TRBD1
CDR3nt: TGTGCCAGCAGTGAACCGGGGAGACAGGGCGGAAGGGGCTACACCTTC
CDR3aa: CASSEPGRQGGRGYTF

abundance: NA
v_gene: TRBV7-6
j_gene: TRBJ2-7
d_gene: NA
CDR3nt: TGTGCCAGCAGCCCTCTGGACAGCACCTACGAGCAGTACTTC
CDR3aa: CASSPLDSTYEQYF

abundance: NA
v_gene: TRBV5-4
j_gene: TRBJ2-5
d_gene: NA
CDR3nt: TGTGCCAGCAGGGTGGAGGGTTTGTTAGAGACCCAGTACTTC
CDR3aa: CASRVEGLLETQYF

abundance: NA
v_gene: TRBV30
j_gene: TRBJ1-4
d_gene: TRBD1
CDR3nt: TGTGCCTGGAGTCGCTTACTACAGGGGGCGACTAATGAAAAACTGTTTTTT
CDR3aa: CAWSRLLQGATNEKLFF

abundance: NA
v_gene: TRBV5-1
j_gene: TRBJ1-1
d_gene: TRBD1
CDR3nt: TGCGCCAGCAGCCTACGACAGGGCACGAACACTGAAGCTTTCTTT
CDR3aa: CASSLRQGTNTEAFF

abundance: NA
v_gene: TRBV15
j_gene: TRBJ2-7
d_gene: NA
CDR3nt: TGTGCCACCAGCAGAGGTGGAGGTAGCTCCTACGAGCAGTACTTC
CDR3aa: CATSRGGGSSYEQYF

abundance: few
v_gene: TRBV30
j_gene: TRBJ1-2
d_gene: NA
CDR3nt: TGTGCCTGGAGGGGTTCAGGGTGGGACTATGGCTACACCTTC
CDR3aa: CAWRGSGWDYGYTF

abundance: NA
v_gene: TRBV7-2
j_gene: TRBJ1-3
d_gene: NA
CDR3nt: TGTGCCAGCAGTCAAACCGGGACAACTGGAAACACCATATATTTT
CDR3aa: CASSQTGTTGNTIYF

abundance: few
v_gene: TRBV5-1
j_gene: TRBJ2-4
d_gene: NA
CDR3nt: TGCGCCAGCAGCACCTCACCCAGGGGAGCCAAAAACATTCAGTACTTC
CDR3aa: CASSTSPRGAKNIQYF

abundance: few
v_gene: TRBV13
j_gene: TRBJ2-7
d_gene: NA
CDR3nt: TGTGCCAGCAGCGGGGGGCGCCACGAGCAGTACTTC
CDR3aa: CASSGGRHEQYF

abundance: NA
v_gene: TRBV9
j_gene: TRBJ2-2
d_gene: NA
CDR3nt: TGTGCCAGCACCTCTGGGGGTGCAGCGAACACCGGGGAGCTGTTTTTT
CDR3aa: CASTSGGAANTGELFF

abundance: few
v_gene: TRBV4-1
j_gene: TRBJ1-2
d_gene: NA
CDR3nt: TGCGCCAGCAGCCAAGATGGAGCAGATAACTATGGCTACACCTTC
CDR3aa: CASSQDGADNYGYTF

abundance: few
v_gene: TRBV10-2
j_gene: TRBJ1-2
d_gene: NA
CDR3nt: TGCGCCAGCAGTGAGAGGGGATTAGGCTACACCTTC
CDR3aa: CASSERGLGYTF

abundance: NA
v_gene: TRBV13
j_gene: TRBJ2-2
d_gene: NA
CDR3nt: TGTGCCAGCACCTGGGACATCACCGGGGAGCTGTTTTTT
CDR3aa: CASTWDITGELFF

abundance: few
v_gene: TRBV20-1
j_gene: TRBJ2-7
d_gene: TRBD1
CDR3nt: TGCAGTGCTCAGACAGGGTACGAGCAGTACTTC
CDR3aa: CSAQTGYEQYF

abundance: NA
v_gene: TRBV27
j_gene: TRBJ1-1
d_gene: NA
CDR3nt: TGTGCCAGCAGTTTACAGGGGAGGTACACTGAAGCTTTCTTT
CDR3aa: CASSLQGRYTEAFF

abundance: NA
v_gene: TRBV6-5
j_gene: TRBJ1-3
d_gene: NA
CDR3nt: TGTGCCAGCAGGGGGGGGGTCACTGGAAACACCATATATTTT
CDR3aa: CASRGGVTGNTIYF

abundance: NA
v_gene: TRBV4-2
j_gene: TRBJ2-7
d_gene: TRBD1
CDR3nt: TGTGCCAGCAGCCTAAGACAGGGGGCCTACGAGCAGTACTTC
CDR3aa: CASSLRQGAYEQYF

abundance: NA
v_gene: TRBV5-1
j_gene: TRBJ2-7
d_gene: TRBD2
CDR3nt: TGCGCCAGCAGCAGGACTAGCGGTACGTCCGAGCAGTACTTC
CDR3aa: CASSRTSGTSEQYF

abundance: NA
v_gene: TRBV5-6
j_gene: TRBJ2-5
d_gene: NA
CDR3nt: TGTGCCAGCAGCCCCCTGGGGGGCCAAGAGACCCAGTACTTC
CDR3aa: CASSPLGGQETQYF

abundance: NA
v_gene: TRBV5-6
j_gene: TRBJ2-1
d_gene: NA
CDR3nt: TGTGCCAGCAGCCTCGGGGGGCAGAGGATTTACAATGAGCAGTTCTTC
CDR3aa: CASSLGGQRIYNEQFF

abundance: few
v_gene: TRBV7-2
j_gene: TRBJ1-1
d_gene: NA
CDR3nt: TGTGCCAGCAGCAGGGGTAGGGTGAACACTGAAGCTTTCTTT
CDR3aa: CASSRGRVNTEAFF

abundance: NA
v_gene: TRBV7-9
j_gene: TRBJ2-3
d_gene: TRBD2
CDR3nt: TGTGCCAGCAGCTCCTACCGAGCGGGGGGCACAGATACGCAGTATTTT
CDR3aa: CASSSYRAGGTDTQYF

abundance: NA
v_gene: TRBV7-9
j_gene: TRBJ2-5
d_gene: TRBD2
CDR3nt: TGTGCCAGCAGCTCCTCCCTAGCGGGGCAAGAGACCCAGTACTTC
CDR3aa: CASSSSLAGQETQYF